This T cell receptor beta chain was captured by sequencing in a study of follicular helper T cells after annual influenza vaccination. Study-wide background: Across the 2013-2014, 2014-2015 and 2015-2016 vaccination seasons, some subjects were resampled.

General study points: Just about 9.5-20% of cells analyzed had recovered productive TCRB sequences. Most later recoveries of Day 7 ICOS+CD38+ clones were ICOS-CD38- cTfh.

CDR1 SGHNT and CDR2 YYREEE come from the germline V gene (reference sequence). The CDR3 spans 16 residues. V was clipped by 4 bases and J by 3 bases, with 17 bases between them. A remark on this clone: Its antigen is not identified.

Clones were sequenced by immunoSEQ multiplex PCR, and TCRdb holds only the in-frame ones, with some missing. The profile shows about 16,000 clones, approximately 84% of them singletons. Time point defined: 2014-2015 season, 7 days after vaccination. The chain recombines TRBV5-4 with TRBJ2-1; a weak D match, TRBD2 (5 bases). The sequence derives from an adult who received the influenza vaccine. The sequencing here drew on CXCR5+ CD38- circulating T follicular helper cells from blood, taken 7 days after influenza vaccination. Subset specified: circulating Tfh, non-naive CD4+CXCR5+PD-1+ (ICOS+CD38+ or ICOS-CD38-). Here the CDR3 reads CASSPPGREGYNEQFF. CDR3 nucleotide sequence: TGTGCCAGCAGCCCTCCGGGGAGAGAGGGCTACAATGAGCAGTTCTTC.